This T cell receptor beta chain emerged from a study of OX40 agonist ivuxolimab in advanced cancers. Study as a whole: Enrollees could have had prior anti-PD-1, anti-PD-L1 or anti-CTLA-4 therapy, which about 42% had received.

Study-wide results and limits: The study found that CD8+ T cells averaged more expanded clones than CD4+.

In its sample, this clone was seen a few times. Its target is not known. Germline V gene data show CDR1 as MNHEY and CDR2 as SVGAGI. After removal of 4 bases from V and 5 bases from J, the junction contained 9 bases not matched to a gene. The CDR3 totals 15 residues. The method was immunoSEQ multiplex PCR; TCRdb's version includes in-frame clones alone and lacks a portion of them. The sample lists 54,000 or so clones, about 80% occurring once. People who had autoimmune disease history or systemic immunosuppression were excluded. Here the sequenced sample was CD4+ or CD8+ T cells sorted from blood, taken in a trial of the OX40 agonist ivuxolimab. The gene calls are TRBV6-5 and TRBJ2-7; 9 bases fit TRBD2. The sequence was obtained from an adult with an advanced solid tumor such as melanoma, head and neck, liver or kidney cancer. In nucleotides, the CDR3 is TGTGCCAGCAGTTCCCTTTGGAGCGGGAGGAACGAGCAGTACTTC. As protein: CASSSLWSGRNEQYF.